Each of the 11 T cell receptor beta chains below was sequenced from the same sample in a study of T cell responses to AZD1222 COVID-19 vaccine. The repertoire was sequenced with immunoSEQ multiplex PCR; TCRdb's copy has only in-frame clones and lacks some. This sample has around 95,000 clones, with around 90% found just once. Sequenced material: peripheral blood, taken on day 0 of AZD1222 vaccination. The source of these receptors is an adult in good health.

This clone was recorded only once. CDR3 in amino acids: CASSSLVQDTYEQFF. The CDR3 DNA reads TGTGCCAGCAGCTCTCTGGTCCAGGATACTTATGAGCAGTTCTTC. V and J are TRBV4-2 and TRBJ2-1, with D hard to call. Germline CDR1 reads LGHNA; CDR2 reads YNFKEQ. The CDR3 is 15 amino acids. The V gene lost 5 bases and the J gene lost 8 bases, with 19 bases spanning the gap.

The table lists this clone with a count of one. This chain joins TRBV5-8 and TRBJ2-3; D not certain. The germline V gene encodes CDR1 SGHTS and CDR2 YDEGEE. The CDR3 is 16 amino acids. Trimming left V 3 bases short and J 2 bases short, with 16 bases between. Written as DNA, the CDR3 is TGTGCCAGCAGCTCCGCTCCCTCCGGTCACACAGATACGCAGTATTTT. Its translation is CASSSAPSGHTDTQYF.

The genes are TRBV7-9 and TRBJ1-3, with 7 bases aligning to TRBD1. Germline loops: CDR1 SEHNR, CDR2 FQNEAQ (reference sequence). V shed 2 bases and J 0 bases; nucleotides not matched to a gene: 4. This CDR3 contains 16 residues. CDR3 sequence reads: CASSLRGRRSGNTIYF. The CDR3 coding sequence is TGTGCCAGCAGCTTAAGGGGGCGCCGCTCTGGAAACACCATATATTTT.

The V and J genes are TRBV4-2 and TRBJ2-1; possible D gene TRBD1, 5 bases. This CDR3 has 15 amino acids. The germline V gene has CDR1 LGHNA and CDR2 YNFKEQ. Between the trimmed V and J ends, which lost 5 bases and 4 bases, there was a span of 15 bases. The CDR3 sequence: CASSLYRRSYNEQFF. The CDR3 nucleotides read TGTGCCAGCAGCTTATACAGGAGAAGTTACAATGAGCAGTTCTTC.

The rearrangement uses TRBV18 and TRBJ2-3; 7 bases are shared with TRBD2. Germline V gene data show CDR1 as KGHSH and CDR2 as LQKENI. CDR3 length: 16 amino acids. The V and J ends lost 2 bases and 2 bases, in that order; junction bases with no gene match: 7. The CDR3 here is CASSPRASGYTDTQYF. CDR3 nucleotides: TGTGCCAGCTCACCAAGGGCTAGCGGATACACAGATACGCAGTATTTT.

This clone was seen just once. The chain employs TRBV5-1 and TRBJ2-7, with TRBD1 as a possible D gene (5 bases). This CDR3 is built from 14 residues. Germline assignment: CDR1 SGHRS and CDR2 YFSETQ. V lost 3 bases, J lost 7 bases, and 17 bases lay in between. In nucleotides, the CDR3 is TGCGCCAGCAGCTCTGGACCAGGGTGGGTGGAGCAGTACTTC. Translation: CASSSGPGWVEQYF.

This clone appeared once. V and J are TRBV19 and TRBJ2-2; 11 positions agree with TRBD2. From germline, CDR1 is LNHDA and CDR2 SQIVND (reference sequence). The CDR3 consists of 17 residues. The V segment lost 1 base and the J segment 1 base; nucleotides outside the gene matches: 2. In DNA, the CDR3 is TGTGCCAGTAGTATAGCGGGACTAGCGGTGAACACCGGGGAGCTGTTTTTT. Amino acids: CASSIAGLAVNTGELFF. Using reference TRBV19 and TRBJ2-2 for the parts outside the CDR3, the full variable domain is DGGITQSPKYLFRKEGQNVTLSCEQNLNHDAMYWYRQDPGQGLRLIYYSQIVNDFQKGDIAEGYSVSREKKESFPLTVTSAQKNPTAFYLCASSIAGLAVNTGELFFGEGSRLTVL.

V usage is TRBV7-9 and J usage is TRBJ2-1; tentatively, D is TRBD2 (5 bases). Per the germline V gene, CDR1 is SEHNR and CDR2 is FQNEAQ (reference sequence). Deletions cut 2 bases from V and 8 bases from J, with 13 bases between. The CDR3 is 14 residues long. The CDR3 region is CASSLPRRIDEQFF. The CDR3 DNA follows: TGTGCCAGCAGCTTACCCAGGAGGATCGATGAGCAGTTCTTC. The full variable domain, with the rest looked up from reference TRBV7-9 and TRBJ2-1, is DTGVSQNPRHKITKRGQNVTFRCDPISEHNRLYWYRQTLGQGPEFLTYFQNEAQLEKSRLLSDRFSAERPKGSFSTLEIQRTEQGDSAMYLCASSLPRRIDEQFFGPGTRLTVL.

This clone was seen a handful of times. This sequence joins TRBV6-5 and TRBJ2-7; 11 nucleotides match TRBD2. The junction had 7 bases not matched to a gene; V was cut back by 6 bases and J by 3 bases. CDR3 length: 15 amino acids. Looked up from germline, CDR1 is MNHEY and CDR2 is SVGAGI. This chain's CDR3 is CASRSSTSGNYEQYF. CDR3 sequence (DNA): TGTGCCAGCAGGAGCTCGACTAGCGGGAACTACGAGCAGTACTTC.

The chain uses TRBV19 and TRBJ1-4; the D is unclear. This CDR3 has 18 amino acids. V lost 0 bases, J lost 6 bases, and 20 bases lay in between. Germline loops: CDR1 LNHDA, CDR2 SQIVND (reference sequence). The CDR3, as DNA: TGTGCCAGTAGTATAGATCTTTCAAAGAATGCAGTGGATGAAAAACTGTTTTTT. This translates into CASSIDLSKNAVDEKLFF.

The chain is built from TRBV6-6 and TRBJ1-3; D ambiguous. V lost 7 bases, J lost 2 bases, and 9 bases lay in between. Germline CDR1 reads MNHNY; CDR2 reads SVGAGI (reference sequence). The CDR3 contains 13 residues. The CDR3 spells CASTPATGNTIYF. DNA of the CDR3: TGTGCCAGCACCCCAGCTACTGGAAACACCATATATTTT.